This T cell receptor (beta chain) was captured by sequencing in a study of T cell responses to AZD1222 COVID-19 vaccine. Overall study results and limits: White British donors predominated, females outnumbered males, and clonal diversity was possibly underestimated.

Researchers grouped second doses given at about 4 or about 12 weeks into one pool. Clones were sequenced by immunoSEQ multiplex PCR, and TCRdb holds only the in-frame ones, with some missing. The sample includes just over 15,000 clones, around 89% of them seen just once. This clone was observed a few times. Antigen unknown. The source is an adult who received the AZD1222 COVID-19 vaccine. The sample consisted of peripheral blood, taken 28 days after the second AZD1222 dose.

Here the CDR3 reads CASAPRDNTYEQYF. DNA of the CDR3: TGTGCCAGCGCTCCCAGGGACAATACCTACGAGCAGTACTTC. The rearrangement links TRBV2 to TRBJ2-7; maybe TRBD1 (6 bases). Trimming took 8 bases from V and 2 from J, leaving 16 bases between them. This CDR3 is built from 14 residues. Germline CDR1 and CDR2: SNHLY and FYNNEI.